This TCR beta chain was documented in a study of T cells in Graves' hyperthyroidism and ophthalmopathy. TCR beta CDR3 sequences were amplified from RNA transcripts. Researchers ran a first-round RT-PCR on the TCR CDR3 using the HTBI primer set. Each CDR3 protein gets one entry after TCRdb re-called the multiplex PCR reads with MiXCR. The sample carries about 420,000 distinct CDR3 sequences, roughly 15% recorded once. This clonotype showed up just a few times. The CDR3 runs 14 residues. CDR1 is SGHDT, CDR2 YYEEEE, per germline. Unmatched junction bases numbered 10, after V lost 7 bases and J lost 8 bases.

The sequence came from a woman aged 18-35 years with Graves' hyperthyroidism. The chain employs TRBV5-6 and TRBJ2-3; 10 bases align to TRBD2. The sequencing input was blood. In DNA, the CDR3 is TGTGCCAGCTTAGGTGCGGCTAGCGGGAGTACGCAGTATTTT. Residues: CASLGAASGSTQYF.